This TCR beta chain was obtained from a study of identical twins. V lost 7 bases and J lost 0; bases outside the gene matches: 17. From germline, CDR1 is SQVTM and CDR2 ANQGSEA. The CDR3 loop spans 17 amino acids. This clonotype was detected many times. Its antigen is as yet unknown. TCRdb re-analysed the 5' RACE reads in MiXCR, keeping a single row per CDR3 protein. The sample has fewer than 550,000 distinct CDR3 sequences, roughly 15% seen once. Study observations and caveats: For cord blood, abundant beta clonotypes had fewer insertions, unlike memory repertoires, which showed none.

The same data also contributed to another study, on yellow fever vaccine responses in identical twins. That publication notes: In identical twins, vaccine T cell responses appeared partly shared and partly individual.

The gene calls are TRBV29-1 and TRBJ1-1, with TRBD1 matching 7 bases. Sequencing was carried out using CD4+ T cells sorted from blood. This TCR came from a woman aged 18 to 35 in good health. In DNA form, the CDR3 reads TGCAGCGCTGTCATTCCGGGACAGTCTCATCTGAACACTGAAGCTTTCTTT. It yields the protein CSAVIPGQSHLNTEAFF.